This TCR beta chain was recorded in a study of Graves' ophthalmopathy and Graves' hyperthyroidism. Study conclusions and caveats: Thyroid clonotypes that were expanded above 0.001 frequency mostly also appeared in blood.

CDR3 length equals 15 residues. Germline V CDR1 and CDR2: SGHTA, FQGNSA. Trimming removed 5 bases at V and 0 bases at J, with 14 bases between. At least ten counts were recorded for this clonotype. Its antigen is currently unknown. The sequenced template was RNA, covering the TCR beta CDR3 region. An initial RT-PCR round employing HTBI primers preceded a second-round multiplex PCR. Via MiXCR, TCRdb re-called the multiplex PCR reads, giving one row per CDR3 protein. This sample has approximately 1.2 million distinct CDR3 sequences, with approximately 35% found just once. V usage is TRBV7-2 and J usage is TRBJ2-7; the D gene could be TRBD1 or TRBD2 (5 bases each). Specimen: peripheral blood or thyroid tissue (not recorded which). The clonotype was recovered from an adult man with Graves' hyperthyroidism. The CDR3 here is CASSLRDALSYEQYF. For the CDR3, the DNA is TGTGCCAGCAGCCTCCGGGACGCGCTCTCCTACGAGCAGTACTTC.